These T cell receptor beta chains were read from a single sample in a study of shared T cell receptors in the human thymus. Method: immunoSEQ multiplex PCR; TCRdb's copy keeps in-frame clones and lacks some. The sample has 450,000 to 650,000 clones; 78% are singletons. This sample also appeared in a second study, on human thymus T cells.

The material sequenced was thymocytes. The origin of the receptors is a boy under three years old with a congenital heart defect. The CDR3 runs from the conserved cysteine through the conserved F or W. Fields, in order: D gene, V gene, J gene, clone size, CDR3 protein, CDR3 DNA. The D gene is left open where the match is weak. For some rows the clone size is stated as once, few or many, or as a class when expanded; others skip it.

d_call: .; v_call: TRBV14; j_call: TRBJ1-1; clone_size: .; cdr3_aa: CASSSSVNTEAFF; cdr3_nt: TGTGCCAGCAGCTCAAGCGTGAACACTGAAGCTTTCTTT
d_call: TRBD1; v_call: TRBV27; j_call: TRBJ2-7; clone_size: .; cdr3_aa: CASSWDRGSYEQYF; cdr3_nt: TGTGCCAGCAGTTGGGACAGGGGTTCCTACGAGCAGTACTTC
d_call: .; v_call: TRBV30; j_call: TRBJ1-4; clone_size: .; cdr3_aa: CAWRISGDEKLFF; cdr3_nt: TGTGCCTGGAGAATAAGCGGGGATGAAAAACTGTTTTTT
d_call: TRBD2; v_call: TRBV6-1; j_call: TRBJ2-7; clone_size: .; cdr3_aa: CASSELPGLAGGDNEQYF; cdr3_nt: TGTGCCAGCAGTGAACTTCCCGGACTAGCGGGAGGGGACAACGAGCAGTACTTC
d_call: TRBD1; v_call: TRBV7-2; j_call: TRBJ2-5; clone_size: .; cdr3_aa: CASSCQTRGYQETQYF; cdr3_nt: TGTGCCAGCAGCTGCCAGACCAGGGGGTACCAAGAGACCCAGTACTTC
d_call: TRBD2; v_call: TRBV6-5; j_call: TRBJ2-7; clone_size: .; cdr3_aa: CASRLVHGGTYEQYF; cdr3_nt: TGTGCCAGCAGACTGGTTCACGGGGGGACCTACGAGCAGTACTTC
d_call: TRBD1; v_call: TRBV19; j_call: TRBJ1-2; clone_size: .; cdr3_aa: CASSLLPGQGGYGYTF; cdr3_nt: TGTGCCAGTAGTCTCCTACCTGGGCAGGGGGGCTATGGCTACACCTTC
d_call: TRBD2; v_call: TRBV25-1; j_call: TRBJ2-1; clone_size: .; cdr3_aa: CASSAKPGLADNEQFF; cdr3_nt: TGTGCCAGCAGTGCAAAACCGGGACTAGCGGACAATGAGCAGTTCTTC
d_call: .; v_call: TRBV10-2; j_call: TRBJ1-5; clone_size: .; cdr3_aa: CASSGAGCPPNQPQHF; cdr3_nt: TGCGCCAGCAGTGGGGCAGGGTGCCCCCCCAATCAGCCCCAGCATTTT
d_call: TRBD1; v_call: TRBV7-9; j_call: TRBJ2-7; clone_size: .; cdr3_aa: CASSLDRGIETGGLNEQYF; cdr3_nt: TGTGCCAGCAGCTTAGACAGAGGTATAGAGACAGGGGGCCTGAACGAGCAGTACTTC
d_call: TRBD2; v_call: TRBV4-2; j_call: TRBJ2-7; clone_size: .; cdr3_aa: CASSPTSGSAYEQYF; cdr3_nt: TGTGCCAGCAGCCCGACTAGCGGGTCAGCTTACGAGCAGTACTTC
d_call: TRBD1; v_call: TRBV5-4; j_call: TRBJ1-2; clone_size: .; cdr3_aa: CASSPRQGDPANYGYTF; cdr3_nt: TGTGCCAGCAGCCCGCGACAGGGGGACCCCGCTAACTATGGCTACACCTTC
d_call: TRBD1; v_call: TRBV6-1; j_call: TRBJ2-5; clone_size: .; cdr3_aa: CASSGTGVGETQYF; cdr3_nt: TGTGCCAGCAGTGGGACAGGGGTGGGAGAGACCCAGTACTTC
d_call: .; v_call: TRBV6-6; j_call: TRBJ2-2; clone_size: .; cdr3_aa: CASSLDSSLTGELFF; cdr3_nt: TGTGCCAGCAGTCTGGACTCAAGCCTCACCGGGGAGCTGTTTTTT
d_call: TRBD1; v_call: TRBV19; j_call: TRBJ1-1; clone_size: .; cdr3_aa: CASSTSTGWNTEAFF; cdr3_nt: TGTGCCAGTAGCACATCGACAGGGTGGAACACTGAAGCTTTCTTT
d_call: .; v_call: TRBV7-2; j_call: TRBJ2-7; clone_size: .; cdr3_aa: CASSRRHPTDEQYF; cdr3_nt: TGTGCCAGCAGCCGTCGACACCCTACCGACGAGCAGTACTTC
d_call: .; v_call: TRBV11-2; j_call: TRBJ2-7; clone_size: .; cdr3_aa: CASSPRGVSNEQYF; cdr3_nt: TGTGCCAGCAGCCCCAGGGGCGTGAGTAACGAGCAGTACTTC
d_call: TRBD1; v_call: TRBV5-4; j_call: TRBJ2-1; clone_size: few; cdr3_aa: CASSQRQGAGNEQFF; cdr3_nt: TGTGCCAGCAGCCAAAGACAGGGGGCGGGCAATGAGCAGTTCTTC
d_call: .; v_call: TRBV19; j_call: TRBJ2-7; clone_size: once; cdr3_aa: CASSEDKSYEQYF; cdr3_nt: TGTGCCAGTAGTGAGGACAAATCCTACGAGCAGTACTTC
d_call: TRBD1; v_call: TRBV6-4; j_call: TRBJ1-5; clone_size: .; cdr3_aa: CASSPTGGSGQPQHF; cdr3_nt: TGTGCCAGCAGCCCTACAGGGGGCTCGGGTCAGCCCCAGCATTTT
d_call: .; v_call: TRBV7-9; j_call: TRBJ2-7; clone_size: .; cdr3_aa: CASSHLMGRHGYEQYF; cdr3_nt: TGTGCCAGCAGCCACCTTATGGGGCGACACGGCTACGAGCAGTACTTC
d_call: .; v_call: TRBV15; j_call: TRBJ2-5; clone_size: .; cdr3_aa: CATSRGSQGFCETQYF; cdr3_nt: TGTGCCACCAGCAGAGGTAGCCAGGGTTTCTGCGAGACCCAGTACTTC
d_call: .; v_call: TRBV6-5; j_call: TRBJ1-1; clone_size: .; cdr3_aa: CASSYRWGRVGTEAFF; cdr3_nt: TGTGCCAGCAGTTACAGGTGGGGGCGGGTAGGGACTGAAGCTTTCTTT
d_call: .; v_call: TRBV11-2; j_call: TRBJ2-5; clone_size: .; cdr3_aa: CASSPLSRGETQYF; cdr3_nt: TGTGCCAGCAGCCCTCTTAGCCGGGGAGAGACCCAGTACTTC
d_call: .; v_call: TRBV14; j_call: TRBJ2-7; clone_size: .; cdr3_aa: CASSPGSSFFWEQYF; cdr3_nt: TGTGCCAGCAGCCCCGGGTCTAGCTTTTTCTGGGAGCAGTACTTC
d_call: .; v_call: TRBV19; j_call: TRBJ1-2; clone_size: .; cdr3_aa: CASSIGGREGYGYTF; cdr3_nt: TGTGCCAGTAGTATCGGCGGCAGGGAGGGCTATGGCTACACCTTC
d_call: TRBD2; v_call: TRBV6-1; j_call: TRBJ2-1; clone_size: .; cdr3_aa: CASSEATAGGPQFF; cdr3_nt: TGTGCCAGCAGTGAAGCCACCGCGGGAGGGCCTCAGTTCTTC
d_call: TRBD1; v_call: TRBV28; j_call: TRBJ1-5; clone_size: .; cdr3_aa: CASRNGTGGQPQHF; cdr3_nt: TGTGCCAGCAGGAACGGGACAGGGGGGCAGCCCCAGCATTTT
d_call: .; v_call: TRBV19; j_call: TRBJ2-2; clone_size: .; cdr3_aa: CASMVQSGELFF; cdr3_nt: TGTGCCAGTATGGTGCAGTCCGGGGAGCTGTTTTTT
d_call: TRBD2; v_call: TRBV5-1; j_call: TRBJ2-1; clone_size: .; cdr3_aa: CASSLSGLAGGHEQFF; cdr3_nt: TGCGCCAGCAGCCTAAGCGGACTAGCGGGAGGGCATGAGCAGTTCTTC
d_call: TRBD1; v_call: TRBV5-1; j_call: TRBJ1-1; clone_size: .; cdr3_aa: CASSPNRGVGTEAFF; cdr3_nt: TGCGCCAGCAGCCCAAACAGGGGGGTGGGCACTGAAGCTTTCTTT
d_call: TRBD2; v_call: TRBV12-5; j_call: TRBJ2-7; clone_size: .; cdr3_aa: CASGLVPTTGLAASYEQYF; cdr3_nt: TGTGCTAGTGGTTTGGTCCCAACCACGGGACTAGCGGCCTCCTACGAGCAGTACTTC
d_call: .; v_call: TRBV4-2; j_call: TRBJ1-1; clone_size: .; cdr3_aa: CASSQDNPPAGSLEAFF; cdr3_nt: TGTGCCAGCAGCCAAGATAACCCCCCCGCAGGGTCTCTTGAAGCTTTCTTT
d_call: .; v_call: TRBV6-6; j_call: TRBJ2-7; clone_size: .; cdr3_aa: CATTRVYERSYEQYF; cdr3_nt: TGTGCCACAACCAGAGTCTATGAGCGGAGCTACGAGCAGTACTTC
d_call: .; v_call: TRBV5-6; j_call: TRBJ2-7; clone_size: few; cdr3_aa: CASSLTPGFDEQYF; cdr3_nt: TGTGCCAGCAGCTTGACCCCAGGGTTCGACGAGCAGTACTTC
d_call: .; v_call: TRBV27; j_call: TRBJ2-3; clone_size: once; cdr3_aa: CASSSDATDTQYF; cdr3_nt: TGTGCCAGCAGCAGCGACGCCACAGATACGCAGTATTTT
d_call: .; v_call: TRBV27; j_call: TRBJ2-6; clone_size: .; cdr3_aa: CASSLSVGSSGANVLTF; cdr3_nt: TGTGCCAGCAGTTTATCCGTTGGCAGCTCTGGGGCCAACGTCCTGACTTTC
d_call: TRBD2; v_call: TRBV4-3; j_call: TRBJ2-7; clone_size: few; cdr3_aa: CASSQDGGRGARTSGVYEQYF; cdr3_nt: TGCGCCAGCAGCCAAGATGGGGGGCGGGGGGCCCGGACTAGCGGTGTTTACGAGCAGTACTTC
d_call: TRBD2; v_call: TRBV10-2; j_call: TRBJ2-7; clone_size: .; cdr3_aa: CASSYSEGLGPYEQYF; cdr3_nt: TGCGCCAGCAGTTATTCCGAGGGACTAGGGCCCTACGAGCAGTACTTC
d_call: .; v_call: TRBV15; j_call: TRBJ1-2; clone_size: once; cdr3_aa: CATSTPPEGSRDYYGYTF; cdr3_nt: TGTGCCACCAGCACCCCACCTGAGGGCAGCAGAGATTACTATGGCTACACCTTC